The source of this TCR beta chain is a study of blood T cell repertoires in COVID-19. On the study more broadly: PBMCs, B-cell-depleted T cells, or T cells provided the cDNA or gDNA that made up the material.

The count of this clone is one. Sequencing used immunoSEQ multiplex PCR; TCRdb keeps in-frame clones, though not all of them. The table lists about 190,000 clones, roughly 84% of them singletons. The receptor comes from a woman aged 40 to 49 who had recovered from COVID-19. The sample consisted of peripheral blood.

This chain's CDR3 is CASFRGPNTGELFF. The CDR3 region has the DNA TGTGCCAGCTTCAGGGGGCCGAACACCGGGGAGCTGTTTTTT. The chain uses TRBV18 and TRBJ2-2; the match to TRBD1 covers 8 bases. J lost 0 bases, V lost 7 bases, and 1 base had no gene match. Germline CDR1 reads KGHSH; CDR2 reads LQKENI. This CDR3 is 14 amino acids long.